The present entry profiles one T cell receptor beta chain with its context. Time point: baseline, week 1 (first vaccination visit). The treatment denotes: pre-vaccination baseline after standard-of-care therapy. Germline CDR1 ENHRY, CDR2 SYGVKD. This CDR3 comprises 16 residues. The germline V and J ends were trimmed by 6 bases and 4 bases, with 19 bases remaining between them. This record belongs to a study of a mutant IDH1 vaccine in newly diagnosed glioma. Study at large: Earlier treatment was radiotherapy, temozolomide, or both, with most getting both.

Libraries were prepared by immunoSEQ multiplex PCR; TCRdb keeps only in-frame clonotypes and omits some of them. Among roughly 21,000 clones listed, approximately 85% were seen once. This specimen was PBMCs, taken from a glioma patient treated with radiotherapy, temozolomide or both. The chain recombines TRBV10-3 with TRBJ1-5, with D perhaps matching TRBD1 (5 bases). The clonotype originates from a man aged 35 to 55 with glioma. In DNA form, the CDR3 reads TGTGCCATCAGCCCGTTTGGGACCACGGGGAATCAGCCCCAGCATTTT. Amino acids: CAISPFGTTGNQPQHF.